The 3 T cell receptor beta chains listed next were all sequenced from one sample in a study of OX40 agonist ivuxolimab in advanced cancers. The library came from the immunoSEQ multiplex PCR assay. In its TCRdb copy, this immuneACCESS table keeps in-frame sequences only and misses some clones. Where compared with another copy, unresolved V genes explain less than half of these, and the others have no known cause. Here the sample has some 81,000 clones; around 87% occur a single time. The ten largest make up roughly 5.8% of the sample. Sequencing used CD4+ or CD8+ T cells sorted from blood, obtained in a trial of the OX40 agonist ivuxolimab. The source of these receptors is an adult with an advanced solid tumor such as melanoma, head and neck, liver or kidney cancer.

This clone was counted a single time. The chain is built from TRBV7-2 and TRBJ2-7; the match to TRBD2 covers 8 bases. The CDR3 has 14 amino acids. J gave up 3 bases and V 2 bases, and 3 bases lay outside the gene matches. Germline assignment: CDR1 SGHTA and CDR2 FQGNSA. Here the CDR3 reads CASSLSGSGYEQYF. CDR3 coding DNA: TGTGCCAGCAGCTTAAGCGGGAGTGGCTACGAGCAGTACTTC.

This clone was counted a few times. The CDR3 loop is CASSETGAGELFF. For the CDR3, the DNA is TGCGCCAGCAGTGAGACAGGGGCCGGGGAGCTGTTTTTT. The V and J genes are TRBV10-1 and TRBJ2-2, with 7 positions matching TRBD1. Germline V gives CDR1 WNHNN, CDR2 SYGVQD (reference sequence). The CDR3 is 13 residues long. V lost 2 bases, J lost 6 bases, and 0 bases stayed unmatched.

Turning to this clone: One end of the junction is discordant with germline, which a read error may explain. The chain couples TRBV6-1 to TRBJ1-5, with D unresolved. This CDR3 region has 15 residues. Germline V gene sequence: CDR1 MNHNS, CDR2 SASEGT. CDR3 in DNA: TGTGCCAGCAATGAAGCCCCACGTGGTGGTCAGCCCCAGCATTTT. Translating gives CASNEAPRGGQPQHF.